The 14 T cell receptor beta chains listed next were all sequenced from one sample in a study of CD8 T cells in ankylosing spondylitis. Findings and limits, study-wide: A TCR beta motif of eight or nine highly homologous variants seemed to mark ankylosing spondylitis blood.

One entry per CDR3 protein, called by TCRdb with MiXCR from the 5' RACE reads. The sample contains over 450,000 distinct CDR3 sequences, approximately 11% of which appear only once. Their specific antigens are unknown. Sequences were obtained from blood, either unsorted or a sorted T cell fraction (not recorded which). Every receptor here comes from a male donor with ankylosing spondylitis.

This clonotype was detected ten times or more. The V call is TRBV5-1, the J call TRBJ2-1; D remains unclear. V lost 0 bases and J lost 5, with 3 bases in between. The CDR3 is 12 residues long. Germline lookup yields CDR1 SGHRS and CDR2 YFSETQ. CDR3 amino acids: CASSLGHNEQFF. DNA of the CDR3: TGCGCCAGCAGCTTGGGGCACAATGAGCAGTTCTTC.

V usage is TRBV5-1 and J usage is TRBJ1-4; no firm D call. Germline V lookup: CDR1 SGHRS, CDR2 YFSETQ. This CDR3 is built from 15 residues. Trimming took off 1 base at V and 4 bases at J, with 11 bases between the two ends. Here the CDR3 DNA reads TGCGCCAGCAGCTTGTCAAGGGCCCTTAATGAAAAACTGTTTTTT. Amino acid sequence: CASSLSRALNEKLFF.

In this sample, this clonotype turned up a few times. The V call is TRBV5-6, the J call TRBJ2-5; TRBD1 agrees at 10 bases. This CDR3 has 14 residues. V gave up 4 bases and J gave up 5 bases; unmatched junction bases: 5. CDR1 is SGHDT and CDR2 is YYEEEE in the germline V gene. The CDR3 nucleotides read TGTGCCAGCAGCGGGACAGGGGAAGGGGAGACCCAGTACTTC. Translated: CASSGTGEGETQYF. The full variable domain, in which reference TRBV5-6 and TRBJ2-5 provide the parts outside the CDR3, is DAGVTQSPTHLIKTRGQQVTLRCSPKSGHDTVSWYQQALGQGPQFIFQYYEEEERQRGNFPDRFSGHQFPNYSSELNVNALLLGDSALYLCASSGTGEGETQYFGPGTRLLVL.

The sample holds many counts of this clonotype. V usage is TRBV11-2 and J usage is TRBJ2-1; D uncertain. Between the trimmed V and J ends, which lost 3 bases and 2 bases, there was a span of 8 bases. This CDR3 has 14 amino acids. CDR1 SGHAT and CDR2 FQNNGV come from the germline V gene. This CDR3 is CASSFPTTYNEQFF. CDR3 in DNA: TGTGCCAGCAGCTTCCCAACCACCTACAATGAGCAGTTCTTC.

Only a few counts were recorded for this clonotype. The rearrangement uses TRBV20-1 and TRBJ2-7; 7 positions match TRBD1. V lost 6 bases, J lost 7 bases, and 6 bases stayed unmatched. CDR1 and CDR2 (germline): DFQATT, SNEGSKA (reference sequence). This CDR3 is 11 amino acids long. CDR3 loop: CSAQGLREQYF. The CDR3 DNA reads as TGCAGTGCACAGGGGTTGAGGGAGCAGTACTTC.

The chain couples TRBV20-1 to TRBJ1-5; D gene ambiguous. The V end was cut by 0 bases, the J end by 2 bases, with 8 bases between. The germline V gene encodes CDR1 DFQATT and CDR2 SNEGSKA (reference sequence). The CDR3 is 14 amino acids. Here the CDR3 DNA reads TGCAGTGCTAGAGATTCTAGGGGCAATCAGCCCCAGCATTTT. This translates into CSARDSRGNQPQHF.

This clonotype was seen a few times. This chain links TRBV5-1 with TRBJ1-1; no firm D call. With 4 bases removed from V and 6 bases from J, the gap between germline ends came to 13 bases. Germline CDR1 reads SGHRS; CDR2 reads YFSETQ. The CDR3 has 13 residues. Here the CDR3 DNA reads TGCGCCAGCAGCCTTCAGGAAGAGGCTGAAGCTTTCTTT. Translated: CASSLQEEAEAFF.

This clonotype was detected ten times or more. This chain links TRBV12-3 or TRBV12-4 with TRBJ2-1, with D unclear. The ends were cut back, 6 bases at V and 5 bases at J, with 11 bases in the middle. The CDR3 totals 13 residues. In DNA form, the CDR3 reads TGTGCCAGCAGCCCCCCGACCCACAATGAGCAGTTCTTC. It yields the protein CASSPPTHNEQFF.

The chain joins TRBV12-3 or TRBV12-4 to TRBJ1-1, with a tentative D call TRBD1 (5 bases). V gave up 7 bases and J gave up 4 bases, with 16 bases separating them. This CDR3 has 14 residues. For the CDR3, the DNA is TGTGCCAGCATCAGAAGGGGCGAGGGCACTGAAGCTTTCTTT. This gives the protein CASIRRGEGTEAFF.

The rearrangement joins TRBV20-1 to TRBJ2-5; D perhaps matches TRBD1 (5 bases). CDR1 and CDR2 (germline): DFQATT, SNEGSKA (reference sequence). The V end was cut by 5 bases, the J end by 2 bases, with 9 bases between. The length of the CDR3 is 12 residues. In DNA form, the CDR3 reads TGCAGTGCTGCGACAGAGCAAGAGACCCAGTACTTC. Translating it yields CSAATEQETQYF.

This clonotype turned up a few times. This sequence joins TRBV7-9 and TRBJ2-2, with TRBD1 identical over 7 bases. Germline lookup yields CDR1 SEHNR and CDR2 FQNEAQ (reference sequence). The CDR3 runs to 14 residues. Trimming at V came to 11 bases and at J to 2 bases, leaving 8 bases not matched to a gene. The CDR3 coding sequence is TGTGCCCTCGTGGGGACAGTCAACACCGGGGAGCTGTTTTTT. Translation: CALVGTVNTGELFF.

This clonotype was counted at least ten times. The J gene is TRBJ2-1, the V gene TRBV20-1, with a tentative D call TRBD2 (6 bases). Looked up from germline, CDR1 is DFQATT and CDR2 is SNEGSKA (reference sequence). The CDR3 consists of 14 residues. Between the trimmed V and J ends, which lost 5 bases and 0 bases, there was a span of 11 bases. In DNA, the CDR3 is TGCAGTGCTCCTAGCGTTAGCTCCTACAATGAGCAGTTCTTC. This sequence encodes CSAPSVSSYNEQFF.

This chain uses TRBV5-1 with TRBJ1-4; no clear D gene. V dropped 0 bases and J dropped 4 bases, with 10 bases sitting between them. The length of the CDR3 is 15 residues. The germline V gene encodes CDR1 SGHRS and CDR2 YFSETQ. CDR3 DNA sequence: TGCGCCAGCAGCTTGGACGGAGACTTTAATGAAAAACTGTTTTTT. The encoded protein is CASSLDGDFNEKLFF.

V gene TRBV4-1 combines with J gene TRBJ2-1; D unresolved. This CDR3 has 15 residues. The V end lost 4 bases, the J end lost 10 bases, and 20 bases lay between the germline ends. Germline values: CDR1 MGHRA, CDR2 YSYEKL. The CDR3 DNA follows: TGCGCCAGCAGCCTAACGGATCCGAAGGTTCGGGAGCAGTTCTTC. It translates to CASSLTDPKVREQFF.